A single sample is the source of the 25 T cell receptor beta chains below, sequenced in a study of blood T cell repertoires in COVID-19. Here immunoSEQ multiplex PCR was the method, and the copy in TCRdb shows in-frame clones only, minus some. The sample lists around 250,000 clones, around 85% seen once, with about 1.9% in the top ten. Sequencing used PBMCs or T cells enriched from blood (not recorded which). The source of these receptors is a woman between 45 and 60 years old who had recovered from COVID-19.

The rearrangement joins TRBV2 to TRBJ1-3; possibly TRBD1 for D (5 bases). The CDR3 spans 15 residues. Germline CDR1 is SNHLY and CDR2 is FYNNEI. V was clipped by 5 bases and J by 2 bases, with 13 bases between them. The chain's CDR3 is CASSLQGIAGNTIYF. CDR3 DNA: TGTGCCAGCAGTCTTCAGGGTATTGCTGGAAACACCATATATTTT.

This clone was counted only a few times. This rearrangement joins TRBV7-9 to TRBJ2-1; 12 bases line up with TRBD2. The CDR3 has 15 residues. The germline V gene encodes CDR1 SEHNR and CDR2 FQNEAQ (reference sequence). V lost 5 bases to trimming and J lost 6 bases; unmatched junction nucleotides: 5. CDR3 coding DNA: TGTGCCAGCAGCCAGAGGACTAGCGGGGCCAATGAGCAGTTCTTC. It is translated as CASSQRTSGANEQFF.

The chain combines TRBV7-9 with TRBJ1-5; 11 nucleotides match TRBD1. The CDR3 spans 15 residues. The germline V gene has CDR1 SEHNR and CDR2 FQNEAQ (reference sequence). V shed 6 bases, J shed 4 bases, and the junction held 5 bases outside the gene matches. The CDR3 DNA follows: TGTGCCAGCAGATCAGGGACAGGGGGAAATCAGCCCCAGCATTTT. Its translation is CASRSGTGGNQPQHF.

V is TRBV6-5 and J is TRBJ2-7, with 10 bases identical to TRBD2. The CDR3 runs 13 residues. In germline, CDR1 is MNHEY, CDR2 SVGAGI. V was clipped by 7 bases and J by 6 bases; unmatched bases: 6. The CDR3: CASKGGTSVEQYF. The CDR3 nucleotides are TGTGCCAGCAAAGGGGGGACTAGCGTCGAGCAGTACTTC.

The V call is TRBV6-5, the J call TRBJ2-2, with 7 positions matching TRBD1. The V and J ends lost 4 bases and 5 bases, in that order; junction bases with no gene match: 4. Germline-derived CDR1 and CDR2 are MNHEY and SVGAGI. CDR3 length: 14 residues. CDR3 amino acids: CASSFRQGTGELFF. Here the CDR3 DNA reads TGTGCCAGCAGTTTTCGACAGGGAACCGGGGAGCTGTTTTTT.

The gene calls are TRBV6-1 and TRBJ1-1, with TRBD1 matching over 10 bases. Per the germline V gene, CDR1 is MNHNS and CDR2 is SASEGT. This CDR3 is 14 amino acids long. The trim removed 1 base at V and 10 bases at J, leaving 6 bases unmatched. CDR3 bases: TGTGCCAGCAGTGAAGTGGCGACAGGGGGCGTAGCTTTCTTT. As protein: CASSEVATGGVAFF.

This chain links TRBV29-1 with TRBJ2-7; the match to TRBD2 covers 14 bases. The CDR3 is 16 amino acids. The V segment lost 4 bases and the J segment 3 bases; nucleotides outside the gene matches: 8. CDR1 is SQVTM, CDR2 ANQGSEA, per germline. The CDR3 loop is CSVVRWGTSGSYEQYF. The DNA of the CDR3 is TGCAGCGTTGTACGGTGGGGGACTAGCGGGAGCTACGAGCAGTACTTC.

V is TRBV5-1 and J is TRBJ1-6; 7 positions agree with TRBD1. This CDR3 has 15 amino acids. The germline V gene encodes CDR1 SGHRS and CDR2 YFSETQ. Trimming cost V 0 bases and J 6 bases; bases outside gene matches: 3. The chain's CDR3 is CASSLGQGINSPLHF. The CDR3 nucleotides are TGCGCCAGCAGCTTGGGACAGGGCATTAATTCACCCCTCCACTTT.

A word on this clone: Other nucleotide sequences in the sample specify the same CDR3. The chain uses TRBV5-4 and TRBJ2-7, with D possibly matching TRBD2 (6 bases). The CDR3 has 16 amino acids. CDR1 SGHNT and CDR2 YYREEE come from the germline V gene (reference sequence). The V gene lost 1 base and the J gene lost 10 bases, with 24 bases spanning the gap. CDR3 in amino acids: CASSLHPGTSSRRQYF. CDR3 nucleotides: TGTGCCAGCAGCTTGCACCCCGGGACTTCTTCTAGGAGACAGTACTTC.

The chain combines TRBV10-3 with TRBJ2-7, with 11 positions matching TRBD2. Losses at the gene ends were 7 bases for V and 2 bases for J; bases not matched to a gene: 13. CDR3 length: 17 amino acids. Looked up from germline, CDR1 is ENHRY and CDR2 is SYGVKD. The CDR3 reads CAITPGSGRANAYEQYF. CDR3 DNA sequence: TGTGCCATCACCCCTGGTAGCGGGAGGGCCAATGCCTACGAGCAGTACTTC.

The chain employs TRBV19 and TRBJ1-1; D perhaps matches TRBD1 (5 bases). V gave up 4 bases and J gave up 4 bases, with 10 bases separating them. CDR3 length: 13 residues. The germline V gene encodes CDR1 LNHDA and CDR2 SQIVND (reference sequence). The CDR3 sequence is CASSTQRGTEAFF. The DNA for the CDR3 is TGTGCCAGTAGTACCCAAAGGGGCACTGAAGCTTTCTTT.

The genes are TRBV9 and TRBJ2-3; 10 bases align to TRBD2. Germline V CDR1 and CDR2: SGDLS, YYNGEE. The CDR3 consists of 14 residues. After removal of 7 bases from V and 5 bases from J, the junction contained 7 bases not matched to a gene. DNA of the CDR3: TGTGCCAGCGGTCTAGCGGGGGCGGGAGATACGCAGTATTTT. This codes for CASGLAGAGDTQYF. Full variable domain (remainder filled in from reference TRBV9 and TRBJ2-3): DSGVTQTPKHLITATGQRVTLRCSPRSGDLSVYWYQQSLDQGLQFLIQYYNGEERAKGNILERFSAQQFPDLHSELNLSSLELGDSALYFCASGLAGAGDTQYFGPGTRLTVL.

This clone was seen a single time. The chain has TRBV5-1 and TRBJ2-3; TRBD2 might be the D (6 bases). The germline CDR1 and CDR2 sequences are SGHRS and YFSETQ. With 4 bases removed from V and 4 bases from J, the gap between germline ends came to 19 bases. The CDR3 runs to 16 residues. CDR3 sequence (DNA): TGCGCCAGCAGCCCACACGGCGGGATTGACGCAGATACGCAGTATTTT. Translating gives CASSPHGGIDADTQYF.

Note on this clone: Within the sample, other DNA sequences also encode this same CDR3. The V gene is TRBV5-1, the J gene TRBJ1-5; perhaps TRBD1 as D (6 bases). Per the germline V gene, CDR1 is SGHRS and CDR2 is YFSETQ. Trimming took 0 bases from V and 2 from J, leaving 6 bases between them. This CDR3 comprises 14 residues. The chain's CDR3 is CASSLEGGNQPQHF. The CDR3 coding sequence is TGCGCCAGCAGCTTGGAGGGGGGCAATCAGCCCCAGCATTTT.

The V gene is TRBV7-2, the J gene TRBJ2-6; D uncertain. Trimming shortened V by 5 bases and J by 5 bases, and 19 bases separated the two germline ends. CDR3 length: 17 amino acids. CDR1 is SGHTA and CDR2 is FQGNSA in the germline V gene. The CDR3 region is CASSPLSQHPRANVLTF. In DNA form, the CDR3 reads TGTGCCAGCAGCCCCTTGTCTCAACATCCCCGGGCCAACGTCCTGACTTTC.

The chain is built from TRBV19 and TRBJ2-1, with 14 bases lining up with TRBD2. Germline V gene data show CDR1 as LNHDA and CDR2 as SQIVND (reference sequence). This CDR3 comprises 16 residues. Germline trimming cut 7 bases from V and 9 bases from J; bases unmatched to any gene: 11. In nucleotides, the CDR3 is TGTGCCAGTAATCCCCTGGGACTAGCGGGAGTAGGTGAGCAGTTCTTC. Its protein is CASNPLGLAGVGEQFF. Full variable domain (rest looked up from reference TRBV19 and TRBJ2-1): DGGITQSPKYLFRKEGQNVTLSCEQNLNHDAMYWYRQDPGQGLRLIYYSQIVNDFQKGDIAEGYSVSREKKESFPLTVTSAQKNPTAFYLCASNPLGLAGVGEQFFGPGTRLTVL.

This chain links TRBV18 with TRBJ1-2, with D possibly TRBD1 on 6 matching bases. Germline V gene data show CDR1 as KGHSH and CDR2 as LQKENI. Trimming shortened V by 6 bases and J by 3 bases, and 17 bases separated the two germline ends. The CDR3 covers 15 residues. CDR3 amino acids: CASSVRSQGDYGYTF. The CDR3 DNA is TGTGCCAGCTCGGTAAGGTCACAGGGCGACTATGGCTACACCTTC.

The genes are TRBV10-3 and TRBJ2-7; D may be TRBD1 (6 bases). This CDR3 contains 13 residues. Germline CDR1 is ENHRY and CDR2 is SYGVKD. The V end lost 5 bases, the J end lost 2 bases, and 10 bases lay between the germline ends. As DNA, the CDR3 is TGTGCCATCAGTCTCGGGACACCCTACGAGCAGTACTTC. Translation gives CAISLGTPYEQYF.

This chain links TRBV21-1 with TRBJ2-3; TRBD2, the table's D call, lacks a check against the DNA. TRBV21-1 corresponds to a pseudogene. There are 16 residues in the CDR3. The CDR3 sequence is CASIPRAGGPPDTQYF. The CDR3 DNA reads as TGTGCCAGCATCCCTAGAGCGGGAGGGCCCCCAGATACGCAGTATTTT.

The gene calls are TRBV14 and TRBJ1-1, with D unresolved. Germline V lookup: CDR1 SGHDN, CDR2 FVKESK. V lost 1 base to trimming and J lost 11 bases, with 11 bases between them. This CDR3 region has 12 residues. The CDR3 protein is CASSQVGGMAFF. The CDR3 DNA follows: TGTGCCAGCAGCCAAGTCGGCGGGATGGCTTTCTTT. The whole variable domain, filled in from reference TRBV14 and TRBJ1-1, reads EAGVTQFPSHSVIEKGQTVTLRCDPISGHDNLYWYRRVMGKEIKFLLHFVKESKQDESGMPNNRFLAERTGGTYSTLKVQPAELEDSGVYFCASSQVGGMAFFGQGTRLTVV.

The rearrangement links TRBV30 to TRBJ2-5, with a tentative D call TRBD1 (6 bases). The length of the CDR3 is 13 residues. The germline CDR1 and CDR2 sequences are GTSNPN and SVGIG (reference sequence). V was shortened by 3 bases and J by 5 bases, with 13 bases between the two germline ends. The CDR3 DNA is TGTGCCTGGAGGGCAGGGCAGGGGGAGACCCAGTACTTC. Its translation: CAWRAGQGETQYF.

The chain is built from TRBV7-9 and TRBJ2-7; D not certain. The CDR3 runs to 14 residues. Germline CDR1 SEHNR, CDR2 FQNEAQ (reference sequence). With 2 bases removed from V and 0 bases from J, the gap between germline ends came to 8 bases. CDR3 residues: CASSLMSSSYEQYF. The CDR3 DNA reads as TGTGCCAGCAGCTTAATGTCGAGCTCCTACGAGCAGTACTTC.

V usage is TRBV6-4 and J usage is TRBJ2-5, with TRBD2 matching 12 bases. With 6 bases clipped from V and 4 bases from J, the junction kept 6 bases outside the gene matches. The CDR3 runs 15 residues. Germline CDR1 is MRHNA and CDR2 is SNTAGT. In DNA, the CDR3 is TGTGCCAGCAGACCTAGCGGGAGGGCCGGAGAGACCCAGTACTTC. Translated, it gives CASRPSGRAGETQYF.

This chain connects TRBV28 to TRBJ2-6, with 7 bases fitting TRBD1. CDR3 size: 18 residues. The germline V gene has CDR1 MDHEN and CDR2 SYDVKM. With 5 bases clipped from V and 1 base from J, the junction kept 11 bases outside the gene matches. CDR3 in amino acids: CASSTDRDSRSGANVLTF. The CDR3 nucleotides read TGTGCCAGCAGTACCGACAGGGACAGCCGTTCTGGGGCCAACGTCCTGACTTTC. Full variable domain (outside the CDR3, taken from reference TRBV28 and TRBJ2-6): DVKVTQSSRYLVKRTGEKVFLECVQDMDHENMFWYRQDPGLGLRLIYFSYDVKMKEKGDIPEGYSVSREKKERFSLILESASTNQTSMYLCASSTDRDSRSGANVLTFGAGSRLTVL.

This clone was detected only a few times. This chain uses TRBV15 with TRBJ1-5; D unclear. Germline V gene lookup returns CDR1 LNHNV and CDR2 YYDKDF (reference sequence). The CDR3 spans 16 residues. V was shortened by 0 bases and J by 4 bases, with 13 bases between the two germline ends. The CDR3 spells CATSRDSPGGNQPQHF. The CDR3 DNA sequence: TGTGCCACCAGCAGAGATTCCCCGGGAGGTAATCAGCCCCAGCATTTT.